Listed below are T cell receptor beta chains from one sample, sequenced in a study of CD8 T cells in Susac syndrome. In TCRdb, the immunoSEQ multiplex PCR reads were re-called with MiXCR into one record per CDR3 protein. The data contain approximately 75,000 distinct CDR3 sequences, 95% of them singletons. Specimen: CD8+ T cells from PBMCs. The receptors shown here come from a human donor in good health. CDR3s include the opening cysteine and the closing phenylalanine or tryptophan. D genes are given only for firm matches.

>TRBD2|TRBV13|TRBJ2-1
CASSLHQAGVTYNEQFF
TGTGCCAGCAGCCTCCATCAAGCGGGGGTAACCTACAATGAGCAGTTCTTC
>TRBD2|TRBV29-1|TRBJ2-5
CSVEKAGMSETQYF
TGCAGCGTTGAAAAAGCGGGGATGAGTGAGACCCAGTACTTC
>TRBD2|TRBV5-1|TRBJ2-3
CASKLLAGGPPDTQYF
TGCGCCAGCAAACTACTAGCGGGGGGCCCCCCAGATACGCAGTATTTT
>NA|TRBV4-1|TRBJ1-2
CASSSIASEGYGYTF
TGCGCCAGCAGCTCGATAGCCTCCGAGGGCTATGGCTACACCTTC
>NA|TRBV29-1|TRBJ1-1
CSVGVNTEAFF
TGCAGCGTTGGGGTGAACACTGAAGCTTTCTTT
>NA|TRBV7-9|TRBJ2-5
CASSKTGAQETQYF
TGTGCCAGCAGCAAGACAGGCGCGCAAGAGACCCAGTACTTC
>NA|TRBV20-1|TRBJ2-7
CSARAGTTPSYEQYF
TGCAGTGCTAGAGCCGGGACAACGCCAAGCTACGAGCAGTACTTC
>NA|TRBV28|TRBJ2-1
CASSFPRAGASDEQFF
TGTGCCAGCAGTTTCCCCCGGGCGGGGGCGAGCGATGAGCAGTTCTTC
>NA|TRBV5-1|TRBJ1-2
CASSLAVTDLWGYTF
TGCGCCAGCAGCTTGGCCGTGACAGACCTCTGGGGCTACACCTTC
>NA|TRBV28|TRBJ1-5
CASSLTPPGLLSVEPQHF
TGTGCCAGCAGTTTAACCCCCCCAGGACTTCTTAGCGTGGAGCCCCAGCATTTT
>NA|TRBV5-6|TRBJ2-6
CASSLAGVTSSGANVLTF
TGTGCCAGCAGCTTGGCGGGGGTTACGAGCTCTGGGGCCAACGTCCTGACTTTC
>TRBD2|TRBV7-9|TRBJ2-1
CASSSQGSGGARNEQFF
TGTGCCAGCAGCTCTCAGGGAAGCGGGGGGGCCCGAAATGAGCAGTTCTTC
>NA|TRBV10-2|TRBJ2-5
CASSGRQAGQETQYF
TGCGCCAGCAGTGGGCGGCAGGCGGGACAAGAGACCCAGTACTTC